This T cell receptor (beta chain) was sequenced during a study of T cell responses to AZD1222 COVID-19 vaccine. Points from the study as a whole: Spike was spanned by vaccine-associated CD4 TCRs, with dominance at 160-218 and 743-854.

A note on this clone: The target antigen is unknown.

The CDR3 contains 17 residues. Trimming cost V 4 bases and J 6 bases; bases outside gene matches: 16. Germline V lookup: CDR1 SGHRS, CDR2 YFSETQ. Clones were sequenced by immunoSEQ multiplex PCR, and TCRdb holds only the in-frame ones, with some missing. The sample has roughly 65,000 clones; approximately 87% are singletons. The receptor was derived from an adult who received the AZD1222 COVID-19 vaccine. Sequenced material: peripheral blood, taken 28 days after the second AZD1222 dose. The rearrangement uses TRBV5-1 and TRBJ2-3; 8 positions match TRBD1. The CDR3 DNA is TGCGCCAGCAGCCTACACGGACAGGGCACTATAGTGGATACGCAGTATTTT. The encoded protein is CASSLHGQGTIVDTQYF.